This T cell receptor beta chain was sequenced for a study of T cell responses to AZD1222 COVID-19 vaccine. Trimming cost V 3 bases and J 1 base; bases outside gene matches: 3. Germline V CDR1 and CDR2: SGHTA, FQGNSA. The CDR3 has 15 residues. Here immunoSEQ multiplex PCR was the method, and the copy in TCRdb shows in-frame clones only, minus some. The repertoire holds around 150,000 clones, with around 94% as singletons. The input for sequencing was peripheral blood, taken on day 0 of AZD1222 vaccination. The TCR comes from an adult in good health. The chain joins TRBV7-2 to TRBJ2-1; 7 nucleotides line up with TRBD2. CDR3 sequence: CASSLEGGSYNEQFF. Here the CDR3 DNA reads TGTGCCAGCAGCTTGGAGGGAGGGTCCTACAATGAGCAGTTCTTC.